These T cell receptor beta chains were read from a single sample in a study of blood T cell repertoires in COVID-19. Some clones are missing from TCRdb's copy, which holds only in-frame ones; the method was immunoSEQ multiplex PCR. The table shows 150,000 to 200,000 clones, with around 86% occurring only once. Sequenced input: peripheral blood. These receptors all stem from a man aged 50 or older with active or convalescent COVID-19. The CDR3 runs from the conserved cysteine through the conserved F or W. The D gene is left open where the match is weak. Some rows have no size entry. The others give once, few or many, or a class for an expanded clone.

j_gene,abundance,v_gene,d_gene,CDR3nt,CDR3aa
TRBJ1-2,.,TRBV28,.,TGTGCCAGCAGTCTACCGCATACCTTC,CASSLPHTF
TRBJ1-2,.,TRBV18,.,TGTGCCAGCTCACCTGCCCGACAGGCCGACTATGGCTACACCTTC,CASSPARQADYGYTF
TRBJ1-5,.,TRBV5-6,TRBD1,TGTGCCAGCAGCTTGGGAGACAGGGCCTCCAATCAGCCCCAGCATTTT,CASSLGDRASNQPQHF
TRBJ2-1,.,TRBV6-1,.,TGTGCCAGCAGTGAGACCCCCGGCGGCTCAGAGCAGTTCTTC,CASSETPGGSEQFF
TRBJ1-2,.,TRBV5-6,.,TGTGCCAGCAGCTTGCAAGGGGGTTACTATGGCTACACCTTC,CASSLQGGYYGYTF
TRBJ2-5,.,TRBV7-2,TRBD2,TGTGCCAGCAGCTTAGGGGGAGGGCCAGTAGAGACCCAGTACTTC,CASSLGGGPVETQYF
TRBJ2-7,.,TRBV10-3,TRBD1,TGTGCCATCAACCCGGGACAGGGGGACGAGCAGTACTTC,CAINPGQGDEQYF
TRBJ2-1,.,TRBV12-3/TRBV12-4,.,TGTGCCAGCAGTTTAACAGAGAGATATGAGCAGTTCTTC,CASSLTERYEQFF
TRBJ2-7,few,TRBV18,.,TGTGCCAGCTCAAAGGGAACATCAAGGGGGGAGCAGTACTTC,CASSKGTSRGEQYF
TRBJ2-3,once,TRBV2,.,TGTGCCAGCAGTGTGTCAGGCCCAGATACGCAGTATTTT,CASSVSGPDTQYF
TRBJ2-1,once,TRBV4-3,.,TGCGCCAGCAGCGCCAGTCCCTCCTACAATGAGCAGTTCTTC,CASSASPSYNEQFF
TRBJ2-7,.,TRBV18,TRBD2,TGTGCCAGCTCACTCTTAGGTCTAGCGGGGGGCACATCGAACTACGAGCAGTACTTC,CASSLLGLAGGTSNYEQYF
TRBJ1-5,once,TRBV24-1,TRBD1,TGTGCCACCAGTGAGCGGACAGGGGTTAATCAGCCCCAGCATTTT,CATSERTGVNQPQHF
TRBJ2-3,.,TRBV5-4,TRBD2,TGTGCCAGCAGCCTCCCGGGGGGGAGTGACACAGATACGCAGTATTTT,CASSLPGGSDTDTQYF
TRBJ2-2,.,TRBV12-3/TRBV12-4,.,TGTGCCACCCGAGGGACGAACACCGGGGAGCTGTTTTTT,CATRGTNTGELFF
TRBJ2-2,.,TRBV11-1,.,TGTGCCAGCAGCGTACTAGTTACGGCCGGGGAGCTGTTTTTT,CASSVLVTAGELFF
TRBJ2-3,.,TRBV4-2,TRBD2,TGTGCCAGCAGCCAAACAGGGACTAGCGGGGTACCTTACGCGCAGTATTTT,CASSQTGTSGVPYAQYF
TRBJ2-2,.,TRBV30,TRBD1,TGTGCCTGGAGTGTTAAGGGACAGGGGAACACCGGGGAGCTGTTTTTT,CAWSVKGQGNTGELFF
TRBJ1-1,few,TRBV29-1,TRBD1,TGCAGCGTCCGCACAGGGGCGGGAACTGAAGCTTTCTTT,CSVRTGAGTEAFF
TRBJ2-1,.,TRBV9,TRBD1,TGTGCCAGCAGCGTAGCCGGGACAGACCTGCTCTTC,CASSVAGTDLLF
TRBJ2-1,few,TRBV11-2,TRBD2,TGTGCCAGCAGCTTAGCGGGAGGGCCTGTTGAGCAGTTCTTC,CASSLAGGPVEQFF
TRBJ1-1,.,TRBV5-5,.,TGTGCCAGCAGCCGACAGGAGACTGAAGCTTTCTTT,CASSRQETEAFF
TRBJ1-1,.,TRBV11-2,.,TGTGCCAGCAGCAGGGACATGAACACTGAAGCTTTCTTT,CASSRDMNTEAFF
TRBJ2-4,once,TRBV19,TRBD1,TGTGCCAGTAGTAAGTTGAGTCGGACAGGGCGTAACATTCAGTACTTC,CASSKLSRTGRNIQYF
TRBJ1-4,few,TRBV28,TRBD1,TGTGCCAGCAGTTCCGGGACAGGGGGAAAACTGTTTTTT,CASSSGTGGKLFF
TRBJ2-7,.,TRBV29-1,.,TGCAGCGTTGAACAGATAAACGAGCAGTACTTC,CSVEQINEQYF
TRBJ1-2,.,TRBV3-1/TRBV3-2,.,TGTGCCAGCAGCGCCAAAACCGGAGGAGGCTACACCTTC,CASSAKTGGGYTF
TRBJ2-3,.,TRBV10-3,.,TGTGCCATCAGTGAGGCCAGACCCGGGGATACGCAGTATTTT,CAISEARPGDTQYF
TRBJ1-3,.,TRBV19,.,TGTGCCAGTAGTATGCCCACTCGAGGGCGCGGAAACACCATATATTTT,CASSMPTRGRGNTIYF
TRBJ2-5,.,TRBV4-3,TRBD2,TGCGCCAGCAGCCAAGAATACGGGACTAGTGGGAGCCAAGAGACCCAGTACTTC,CASSQEYGTSGSQETQYF
TRBJ2-3,.,TRBV20-1,.,TGCAGTGCTAGTCACTCAGATACGCAGTATTTT,CSASHSDTQYF
TRBJ2-2,.,TRBV2,TRBD2,TGTGCCAGCAGAAGGACTAGCGGAGGCGCCGGGGAGCTGTTTTTT,CASRRTSGGAGELFF
TRBJ1-6,.,TRBV4-1,.,TGCGCCAGCAGCCAGGCCCCCGGCAGGGCTTCACCCCTCCACTTT,CASSQAPGRASPLHF
TRBJ2-2,.,TRBV5-1,.,TGCGCCAGCAGCTTGGTTCCAGGGGTAAACACCGGGGAGCTGTTTTTT,CASSLVPGVNTGELFF
TRBJ1-5,.,TRBV21-1,.,TGTGCCAGCAGCCCAAGGGGGGACAGCCTAACCAGATGCAATCAGCCCCAGCATTTT,CASSPRGDSLTRCNQPQHF
TRBJ2-3,.,TRBV6-6,.,TGTGCCAGCAGTTACCCTAGCCGCACAGATACGCAGTATTTT,CASSYPSRTDTQYF
TRBJ1-2,.,TRBV30,.,TGTGCCTGGAGGGTCACAGACTATGGCTACACCTTC,CAWRVTDYGYTF
TRBJ2-1,.,TRBV3-1/TRBV3-2,TRBD1,TGTGCCAGCAGCCAAGGATTTGGTGGACAGGTGGAGTTCTTC,CASSQGFGGQVEFF
TRBJ2-2,.,TRBV24-1,.,TGTGCCACCAGTGACCCCGAGGCCTCGAACACCGGGGAGCTGTTTTTT,CATSDPEASNTGELFF
TRBJ1-5,.,TRBV10-3,.,TGTGCCACCCGGGACACTTATCAGCCCCAGCATTTT,CATRDTYQPQHF
TRBJ1-4,.,TRBV12-3/TRBV12-4,TRBD1,TGTGCCAGCAGGGGGACAGTTAATGAAAAACTGTTTTTT,CASRGTVNEKLFF
TRBJ1-2,.,TRBV29-1,TRBD1,TGCAGCGATCTGGACAGGGCTTATTCTAACTATGGCTACACCTTC,CSDLDRAYSNYGYTF
TRBJ2-2,.,TRBV25-1,.,TGTGCCAGCATAGCGGAGGAGAACACCGGGGAGCTGTTTTTT,CASIAEENTGELFF
TRBJ2-7,.,TRBV7-2,.,TGTGCCAGCAACCGGGACTCACTGGCAACTTCCTACGAGCAGTACTTC,CASNRDSLATSYEQYF
TRBJ2-7,.,TRBV19,TRBD2,TGTGCCAGTAGTTTAGAAGCGGGGGTGATATCCTACGAGCAGTACTTC,CASSLEAGVISYEQYF
TRBJ1-6,.,TRBV14,.,TGTGCCAGCAGCATACAGAGGGATTTTAAATCACCCCTCCACTTT,CASSIQRDFKSPLHF
TRBJ2-7,.,TRBV19,.,TGTGCCAGTAGTCAAACAGTCTCCTACGAGCAGTACTTC,CASSQTVSYEQYF
TRBJ1-1,.,TRBV27,.,TGTGCCAGCAGACAAACCGGGACAAGTCGGAGCACTGAAGCTTTCTTT,CASRQTGTSRSTEAFF
TRBJ1-4,.,TRBV7-3,TRBD1,TGTGCCAGCAGCAGCACAGGGGGCTTAGGTGAAAAACTGTTTTTT,CASSSTGGLGEKLFF
TRBJ1-5,.,TRBV29-1,.,TGCAGCGTCACGTCTCGCGGGGTAAATCAGCCCCAGCATTTT,CSVTSRGVNQPQHF
TRBJ2-1,.,TRBV6-5,.,TGTGCCAGCAGACAAACAGACAGTTACAATGAGCAGTTCTTC,CASRQTDSYNEQFF
TRBJ2-3,few,TRBV11-3,.,TGTGCCAGCAGCTTAACGGGTAGCACAGATACGCAGTATTTT,CASSLTGSTDTQYF
TRBJ1-4,.,TRBV7-9,TRBD1,TGTGCCAGCAGCTTTCCGGGACAGGGGAATGAAAAACTGTTTTTT,CASSFPGQGNEKLFF
TRBJ1-3,.,TRBV3-1/TRBV3-2,.,TGTGCCAGCAGTCAAGTTCTTTCGGGCTCTGGAAACACCATATATTTT,CASSQVLSGSGNTIYF
TRBJ1-1,.,TRBV28,.,TGTGCCAGCAGTTTCTTATTAGCAGCTAACACTGAAGCTTTCTTT,CASSFLLAANTEAFF